This T cell receptor (beta chain) was observed in a study of blood T cells in healthy people across ages. Study information: Template switching recovered approximately one barcoded beta molecule for every two T cells.

V dropped 2 bases and J dropped 0 bases, with 8 bases sitting between them. The germline V gene encodes CDR1 MDHEN and CDR2 SYDVKM. The CDR3 loop spans 15 amino acids. Next came a second PCR, run for roughly 7 to 12 cycles, which used a sample-barcoded 5' primer along with a J-beta primer mix. Per-sample output comprised a minimum of 2.5 million paired-end reads containing CDR3. One entry per CDR3 protein results from TCRdb running MiXCR on the 5' RACE reads. The top ten hold under 25% of the sample, which has approximately 730,000 distinct CDR3 sequences, 43% seen once. For this clonotype: What it binds is unknown.

Broader study findings: Shifts in expanded clonotypes may have been confounded by donor CMV status, which was unknown.

Material: blood. V is TRBV28 and J is TRBJ2-4; D is unclear. The receptor comes from a woman in her sixties or seventies in good health. The CDR3 protein is CASSLPTGAKNIQYF. DNA for the CDR3: TGTGCCAGCAGTTTACCAACTGGAGCCAAAAACATTCAGTACTTC. The full variable domain, in which reference TRBV28 and TRBJ2-4 provide the parts outside the CDR3, is DVKVTQSSRYLVKRTGEKVFLECVQDMDHENMFWYRQDPGLGLRLIYFSYDVKMKEKGDIPEGYSVSREKKERFSLILESASTNQTSMYLCASSLPTGAKNIQYFGAGTRLSVL.